This T cell receptor beta chain was identified during a study of shared T cell receptors in the human thymus. Sequenced by immunoSEQ multiplex PCR; TCRdb stores in-frame clones only, minus some. There are about 710,000 clones in the sample; 87% occur only once, and roughly 0.0086% lies in the top ten. The germline CDR1 and CDR2 sequences are SEHNR and FQNEAQ (reference sequence). There are 19 residues in the CDR3. The V segment lost 5 bases and the J segment 1 base; nucleotides outside the gene matches: 17. This same sample was also part of a study on human thymus T cells. From that paper: Healthy Finnish infants undergoing corrective surgery for congenital heart defects provided the donor material. Thymus tissue was removed during corrective cardiac surgery. The authors found apparently biased V and J gene usage in thymic and blood repertoires. Unrelated people showed highly overlapping thymic repertoires, related research reported.

The TCR comes from a boy under two years old with a congenital heart defect. Specimen: thymocytes. The gene calls are TRBV7-9 and TRBJ1-1; 9 bases align to TRBD1. The CDR3 sequence: CASSPKTGGGYSGNTEAFF. CDR3 coding DNA: TGTGCCAGCAGCCCGAAGACAGGGGGTGGATACTCTGGGAACACTGAAGCTTTCTTT. Filled out from reference TRBV7-9 and TRBJ1-1, the complete variable domain reads DTGVSQNPRHKITKRGQNVTFRCDPISEHNRLYWYRQTLGQGPEFLTYFQNEAQLEKSRLLSDRFSAERPKGSFSTLEIQRTEQGDSAMYLCASSPKTGGGYSGNTEAFFGQGTRLTVV.